These T cell receptor beta chains were read from a single sample in a study of blood T cell repertoires in COVID-19. The table came from immunoSEQ multiplex PCR; TCRdb's copy has only in-frame clones and leaves some out. Altogether about 130,000 clones are present, around 85% being singletons, with the ten largest covering 18%. Material for sequencing was peripheral blood. These receptors were taken from a woman between 50 and 59 years old who had recovered from COVID-19. The CDR3 runs from the conserved cysteine through the conserved F or W.

TRBV5-1	TRBJ2-3	16	CASSLAETGGLDTQYF
TRBV6-2/TRBV6-3	TRBJ1-1	15	CASRPQKGKNTEAFF
TRBV7-3	TRBJ2-3	14	CASSLDRGRDTQYF
TRBV24-1	TRBJ2-1	11	CATEQGNEQFF
TRBV7-3	TRBJ2-1	13	CASRQGQGGEQFF
TRBV18	TRBJ2-3	15	CASSPGLADTDTQYF
TRBV12-5	TRBJ2-2	16	CASGFYGSMNTGELFF
TRBV6-6	TRBJ2-7	15	CASNPLGGRSYEQYF
TRBV20-1	TRBJ1-2	11	CSARFFYGYTF
TRBV11-2	TRBJ2-1	18	CASSLDPEAGGLYNEQFF
TRBV5-1	TRBJ2-7	16	CASSLGGQALSYEQYF
TRBV4-2	TRBJ2-3	14	CASSQGRGTDTQYF
TRBV30	TRBJ1-6	16	CAWRRVGRPTNSPLHF
TRBV27	TRBJ2-5	11	CASSPPETQYF
TRBV7-3	TRBJ2-2	11	CASSAGGELFF
TRBV5-6	TRBJ2-3	16	CASSLASGARTDTQYF
TRBV7-3	TRBJ2-5	16	CASSLMARGGQETQYF
TRBV30	TRBJ2-2	17	CAWGGLAGGSNTGELFF
TRBV19	TRBJ1-1	12	CASSIQYLPAFF
TRBV7-2	TRBJ2-7	16	CASSLEPLAGGREQYF
TRBV12-3/TRBV12-4	TRBJ1-2	13	CASSFDRVDGYTF
TRBV5-5	TRBJ1-2	16	CASSLAGGQELYGYTF
TRBV6-1	TRBJ1-4	15	CASSEWGHGNEKLFF
TRBV3-1/TRBV3-2	TRBJ1-6	12	CASGTVNSPLHF